This T cell receptor beta chain stems from a study of blood T cell repertoires in COVID-19. Study in general: PBMCs, B-cell-depleted T cells, or T cells provided the cDNA or gDNA that made up the material.

Under the authors' procedure: Reference gene primer amplification gave nucleated cell count estimates. Clones were sequenced by immunoSEQ multiplex PCR, and TCRdb holds only the in-frame ones, with some missing. V, J and clone size derive from that table, while D and trimming were established from the DNA sequence. This sample has fewer than 300,000 clones, with 70% to 85% found just once. CDR3 length: 15 amino acids. Germline V lookup: CDR1 ENHRY, CDR2 SYGVKD. Deletions cut 4 bases from V and 4 bases from J, with 16 bases between. The sample comprised peripheral blood. V is TRBV10-3 and J is TRBJ1-2; D unresolved. The receptor was isolated from a human donor with COVID-19, enrolled during active disease. The donor label of this sample is uncertain. The CDR3 reads CAISGDDTVGYGYTF. In DNA form, the CDR3 reads TGTGCCATCAGTGGAGATGACACCGTCGGCTATGGCTACACCTTC.